Following are 10 T cell receptor beta chains from one sample sequenced in a study of radiotherapy plus CTLA-4 blockade in lung cancer. Repertoires were generated with immunoSEQ multiplex PCR, while TCRdb's copy carries only in-frame clones and drops some. Of roughly 98,000 clones listed, 82% are singletons. The source was peripheral blood, collected from a patient treated with radiotherapy plus ipilimumab. These receptors all stem from a human donor with non-small cell lung cancer who had a partial response to radiotherapy plus ipilimumab.

This chain uses TRBV5-5 with TRBJ2-6; a possible D gene is TRBD2 (5 bases). Germline V CDR1 and CDR2: SGHKS, YYEKEE (reference sequence). Trimming took 1 base from V and 2 from J, leaving 10 bases between them. This CDR3 is 16 amino acids long. The CDR3 nucleotides are TGTGCCAGCAGCTTGAGGGCGGGCGCTGGGGCCAACGTCCTGACTTTC. It translates to CASSLRAGAGANVLTF.

The chain is built from TRBV19 and TRBJ2-3; D perhaps matches TRBD2 (6 bases). CDR3 size: 17 residues. Germline V lookup: CDR1 LNHDA, CDR2 SQIVND (reference sequence). The V end lost 4 bases, the J end lost 5 bases, and 22 bases lay between the germline ends. CDR3 nucleotide sequence: TGTGCCAGTAGTACCCCCCGGGTCGGGGGTAGCGGAGATACGCAGTATTTT. Protein product: CASSTPRVGGSGDTQYF.

V gene TRBV2 combines with J gene TRBJ2-7; 14 positions match TRBD2. Germline lookup yields CDR1 SNHLY and CDR2 FYNNEI. V shed 0 bases, J shed 2 bases, and the junction held 6 bases outside the gene matches. This CDR3 has 18 amino acids. The CDR3 sequence: CASSEAGWGLAGAYEQYF. The CDR3 region has the DNA TGTGCCAGCAGTGAAGCGGGGTGGGGACTAGCGGGGGCCTACGAGCAGTACTTC.

V gene TRBV7-2 combines with J gene TRBJ2-4; 11 bases fit TRBD1. In germline, CDR1 is SGHTA, CDR2 FQGNSA. This CDR3 comprises 15 residues. With V trimmed by 6 bases and J by 6 bases, 7 bases remained unmatched. CDR3 residues: CASSRSGQGGNIQYF. DNA for the CDR3: TGTGCCAGCAGTCGTTCGGGACAGGGGGGAAACATTCAGTACTTC.

V and J are TRBV15 and TRBJ2-3, with D perhaps matching TRBD1 (5 bases). The CDR3 consists of 15 residues. The germline V and J ends were trimmed by 0 bases and 6 bases, with 13 bases remaining between them. Germline V gene lookup returns CDR1 LNHNV and CDR2 YYDKDF (reference sequence). The CDR3 nucleotides are TGTGCCACCAGCAGAGATCGGGCAGGGTCGGATACGCAGTATTTT. It encodes CATSRDRAGSDTQYF.

The genes are TRBV28 and TRBJ2-7; weak D call: TRBD2 (6 bases). Trimming removed 2 bases from V and 5 bases from J, with 13 bases in between. Germline-derived CDR1 and CDR2 are MDHEN and SYDVKM. The CDR3 is made up of 14 amino acids. The CDR3 is CASSLGGWSDEQYF. The CDR3 region has the DNA TGTGCCAGCAGTTTAGGAGGGTGGTCAGACGAGCAGTACTTC.

This chain connects TRBV5-1 to TRBJ2-1, with 8 nucleotides matching TRBD2. Per germline, CDR1 SGHRS and CDR2 YFSETQ. Losses at the gene ends were 7 bases for V and 4 bases for J; bases not matched to a gene: 7. This CDR3 spans 14 amino acids. Written as DNA, the CDR3 is TGCGCCAGCTCACGGTCTAGCGGGTACAATGAGCAGTTCTTC. Amino acids: CASSRSSGYNEQFF.

This clone has more than one count but fewer than ten. V gene TRBV30 combines with J gene TRBJ1-5; the match to TRBD1 covers 7 bases. Looked up from germline, CDR1 is GTSNPN and CDR2 is SVGIG (reference sequence). V lost 0 bases to trimming and J lost 4 bases; unmatched junction nucleotides: 3. The CDR3 covers 14 residues. For the CDR3, the DNA is TGTGCCTGGAGTGTAATGACAGGGAATCAGCCCCAGCATTTT. Protein product: CAWSVMTGNQPQHF.

The chain combines TRBV4-1 with TRBJ2-7; 10 bases map to TRBD1. The length of the CDR3 is 16 residues. With V trimmed by 0 bases and J by 3 bases, 5 bases remained unmatched. The germline CDR1 and CDR2 sequences are MGHRA and YSYEKL. The CDR3 nucleotides read TGCGCCAGCAGCCAAGATCGGCGGGACAGGGGCTACGAGCAGTACTTC. Residues: CASSQDRRDRGYEQYF.

This chain joins TRBV5-1 and TRBJ2-7; TRBD1 agrees at 7 bases. This CDR3 region has 14 residues. The ends lost 0 bases at V and 3 bases at J; junction bases unmatched: 3. The germline gives CDR1 SGHRS, CDR2 YFSETQ. The CDR3 spells CASSLVGQIYEQYF. The CDR3 DNA is TGCGCCAGCAGCTTGGTGGGACAGATCTACGAGCAGTACTTC.